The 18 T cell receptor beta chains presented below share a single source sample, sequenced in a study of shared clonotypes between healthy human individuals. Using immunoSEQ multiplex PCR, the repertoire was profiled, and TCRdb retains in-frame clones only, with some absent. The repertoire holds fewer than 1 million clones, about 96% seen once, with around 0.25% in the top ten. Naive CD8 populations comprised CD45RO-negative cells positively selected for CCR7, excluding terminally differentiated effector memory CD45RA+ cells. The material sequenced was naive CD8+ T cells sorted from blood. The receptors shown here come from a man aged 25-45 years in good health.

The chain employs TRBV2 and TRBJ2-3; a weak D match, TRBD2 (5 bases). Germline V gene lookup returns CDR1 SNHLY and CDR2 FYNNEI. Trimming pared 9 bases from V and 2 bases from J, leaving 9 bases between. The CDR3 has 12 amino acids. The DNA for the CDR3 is TGTGCCAGTTGGGAGAACACAGATACGCAGTATTTT. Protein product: CASWENTDTQYF.

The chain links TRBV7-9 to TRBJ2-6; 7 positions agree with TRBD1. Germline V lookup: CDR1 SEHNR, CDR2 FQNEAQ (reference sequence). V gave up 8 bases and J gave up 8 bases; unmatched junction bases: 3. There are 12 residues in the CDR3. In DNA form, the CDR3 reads TGTGCCAGCCCGACAGGGCCCAACGTCCTGACTTTC. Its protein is CASPTGPNVLTF.

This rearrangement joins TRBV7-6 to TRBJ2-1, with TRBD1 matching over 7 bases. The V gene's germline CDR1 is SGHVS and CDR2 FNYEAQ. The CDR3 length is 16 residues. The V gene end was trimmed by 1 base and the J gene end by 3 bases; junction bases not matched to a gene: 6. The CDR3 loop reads CASSLGDSYGYNEQFF. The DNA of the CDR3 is TGTGCCAGCAGCTTAGGGGACAGCTACGGCTACAATGAGCAGTTCTTC.

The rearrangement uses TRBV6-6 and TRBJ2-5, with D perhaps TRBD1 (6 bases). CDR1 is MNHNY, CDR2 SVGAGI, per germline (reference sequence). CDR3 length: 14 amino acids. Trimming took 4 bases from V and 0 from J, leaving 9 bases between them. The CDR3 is CASSLRQDQETQYF. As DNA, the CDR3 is TGTGCCAGCAGTTTAAGACAGGACCAAGAGACCCAGTACTTC.

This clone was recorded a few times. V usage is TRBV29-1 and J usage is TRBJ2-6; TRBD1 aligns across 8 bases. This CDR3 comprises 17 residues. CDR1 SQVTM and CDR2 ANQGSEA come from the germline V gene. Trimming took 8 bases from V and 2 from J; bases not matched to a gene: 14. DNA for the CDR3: TGCAGCATCCCGGGACAGGTGGGAAATACTGGGGCCAACGTCCTGACTTTC. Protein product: CSIPGQVGNTGANVLTF.

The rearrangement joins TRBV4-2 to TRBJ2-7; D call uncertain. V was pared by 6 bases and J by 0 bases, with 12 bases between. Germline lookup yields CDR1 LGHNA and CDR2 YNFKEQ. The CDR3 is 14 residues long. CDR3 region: CASRPRADSYEQYF. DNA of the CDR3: TGTGCCAGCAGGCCCCGGGCGGACTCCTACGAGCAGTACTTC.

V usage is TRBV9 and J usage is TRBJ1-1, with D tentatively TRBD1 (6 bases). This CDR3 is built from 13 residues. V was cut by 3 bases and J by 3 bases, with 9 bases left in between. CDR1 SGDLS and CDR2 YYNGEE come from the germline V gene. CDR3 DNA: TGTGCCAGCAGCGAGGACAGTTACACTGAAGCTTTCTTT. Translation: CASSEDSYTEAFF.

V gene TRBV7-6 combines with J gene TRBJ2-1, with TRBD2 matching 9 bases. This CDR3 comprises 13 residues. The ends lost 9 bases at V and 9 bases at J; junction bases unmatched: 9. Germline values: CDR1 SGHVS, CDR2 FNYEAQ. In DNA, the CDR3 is TGTGCCAGTAGGCGGGAGGGCCACGGTGAGCAGTTCTTC. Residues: CASRREGHGEQFF.

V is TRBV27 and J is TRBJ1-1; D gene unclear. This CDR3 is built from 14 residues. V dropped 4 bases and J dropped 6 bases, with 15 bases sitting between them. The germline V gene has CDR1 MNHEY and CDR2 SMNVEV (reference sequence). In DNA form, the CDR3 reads TGTGCCAGCAGTTCTCTCGTATACAACTCTGAAGCTTTCTTT. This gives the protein CASSSLVYNSEAFF.

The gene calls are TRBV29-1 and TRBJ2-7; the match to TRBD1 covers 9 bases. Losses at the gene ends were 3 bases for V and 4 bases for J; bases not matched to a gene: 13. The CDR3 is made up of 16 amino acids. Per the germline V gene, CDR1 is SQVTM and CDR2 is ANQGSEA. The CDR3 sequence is CSVEGLKTGGRYEQYF. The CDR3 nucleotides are TGCAGCGTTGAGGGACTAAAGACAGGGGGAAGGTACGAGCAGTACTTC.

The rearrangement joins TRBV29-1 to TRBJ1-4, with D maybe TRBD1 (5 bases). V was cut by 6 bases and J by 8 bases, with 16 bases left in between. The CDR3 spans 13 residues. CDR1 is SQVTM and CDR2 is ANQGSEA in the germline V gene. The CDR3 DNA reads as TGCAGCGTCAATTCAGGGATACGCGAAAAACTGTTTTTT. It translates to CSVNSGIREKLFF.

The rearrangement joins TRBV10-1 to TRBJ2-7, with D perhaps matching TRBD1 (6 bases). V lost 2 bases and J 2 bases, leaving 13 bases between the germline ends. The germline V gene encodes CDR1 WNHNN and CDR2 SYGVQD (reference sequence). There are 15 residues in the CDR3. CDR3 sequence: CASSETGYPPYEQYF. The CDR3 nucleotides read TGCGCCAGCAGTGAGACAGGGTATCCCCCCTACGAGCAGTACTTC.

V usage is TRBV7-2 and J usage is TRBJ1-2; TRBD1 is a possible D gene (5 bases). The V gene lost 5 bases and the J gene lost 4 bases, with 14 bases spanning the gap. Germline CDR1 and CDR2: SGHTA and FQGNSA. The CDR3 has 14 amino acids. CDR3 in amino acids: CASSPLGEGYGYTF. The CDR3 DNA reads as TGTGCCAGCAGCCCCCTGGGGGAAGGCTATGGCTACACCTTC.

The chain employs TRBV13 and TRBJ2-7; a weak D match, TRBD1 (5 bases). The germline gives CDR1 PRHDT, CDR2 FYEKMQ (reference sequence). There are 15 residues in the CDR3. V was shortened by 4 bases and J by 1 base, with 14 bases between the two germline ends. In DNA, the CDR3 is TGTGCCAGCAGCTCCGCCGGGCAGGGATCCTACGAGCAGTACTTC. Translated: CASSSAGQGSYEQYF.

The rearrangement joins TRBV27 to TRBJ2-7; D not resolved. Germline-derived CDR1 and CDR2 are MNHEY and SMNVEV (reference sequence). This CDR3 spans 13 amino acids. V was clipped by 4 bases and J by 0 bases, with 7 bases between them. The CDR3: CASSYTLSYEQYF. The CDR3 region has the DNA TGTGCCAGCAGTTACACCCTCTCCTACGAGCAGTACTTC.

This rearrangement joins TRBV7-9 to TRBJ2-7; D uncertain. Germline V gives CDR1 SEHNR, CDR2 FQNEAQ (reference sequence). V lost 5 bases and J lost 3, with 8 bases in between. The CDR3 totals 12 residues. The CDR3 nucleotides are TGTGCCAGCAGCCGGCTCATCTACGAGCAGTACTTC. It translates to CASSRLIYEQYF.

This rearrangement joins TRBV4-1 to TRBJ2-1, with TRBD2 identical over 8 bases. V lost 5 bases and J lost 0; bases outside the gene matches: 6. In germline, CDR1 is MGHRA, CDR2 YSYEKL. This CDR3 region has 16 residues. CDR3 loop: CASSFSGGGSYNEQFF. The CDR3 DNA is TGCGCCAGCAGCTTCAGCGGGGGTGGCTCCTACAATGAGCAGTTCTTC.

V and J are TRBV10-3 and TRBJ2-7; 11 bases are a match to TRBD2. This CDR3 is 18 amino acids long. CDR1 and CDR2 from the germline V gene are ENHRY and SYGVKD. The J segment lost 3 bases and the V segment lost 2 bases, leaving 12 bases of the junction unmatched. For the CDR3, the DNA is TGTGCCATCAGTGAGACCAAACAGACTAGCGGGAATAGCTACGAGCAGTACTTC. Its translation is CAISETKQTSGNSYEQYF.